This T cell receptor beta chain was identified in a study of blood T cell repertoires in COVID-19. In the study overall: Whether acute or convalescent, the COVID-19 samples came from the United States, Italy and Spain. Nucleic acid was either cDNA or gDNA, and it came from T cells, B-cell-depleted T cells, or PBMCs.

Original processing notes: Amplification of reference gene primers provided the estimated nucleated cell counts. Measured with immunoSEQ multiplex PCR; TCRdb has only the in-frame clones, and not every one. V and J calls and clone size follow that table, whereas D and trimming were derived from the DNA. Found here are about 97,000 clones, over 70% of them singletons; the top ten hold nearly 4.5%. This clone has more than one count but fewer than ten. Germline assignment: CDR1 SGHTS and CDR2 YDEGEE. The CDR3 extends over 15 amino acids. Trimming took 2 bases from V and 0 from J, leaving 8 bases between them.

The sequence was obtained from a man in his 60s with acute or convalescent COVID-19. The genes are TRBV5-8 and TRBJ2-2; the D gene is possibly TRBD1 (7 bases). Sequencing used peripheral blood. The CDR3 region has the DNA TGTGCCAGCAGCTTCAGGGGGGCGAACACCGGGGAGCTGTTTTTT. This gives the protein CASSFRGANTGELFF.